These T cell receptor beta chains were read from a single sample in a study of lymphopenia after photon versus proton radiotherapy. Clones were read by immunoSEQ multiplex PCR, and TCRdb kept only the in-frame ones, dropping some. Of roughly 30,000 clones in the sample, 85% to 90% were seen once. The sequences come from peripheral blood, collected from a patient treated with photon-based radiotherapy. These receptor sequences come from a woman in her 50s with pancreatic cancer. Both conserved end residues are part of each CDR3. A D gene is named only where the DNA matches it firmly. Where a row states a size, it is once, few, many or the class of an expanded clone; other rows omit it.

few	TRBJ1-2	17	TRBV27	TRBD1	CASSLIGTGATRDGYTF	TGTGCCAGCAGTTTAATAGGGACAGGGGCGACAAGGGATGGCTACACCTTC
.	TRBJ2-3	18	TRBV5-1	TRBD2	CASSLVSGRAGGTDTQYF	TGCGCCAGCAGCTTGGTCAGCGGGAGGGCCGGGGGCACAGATACGCAGTATTTT
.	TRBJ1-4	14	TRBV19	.	CASSIARINEKLFF	TGTGCCAGTAGTATAGCCCGGATCAATGAAAAACTGTTTTTT
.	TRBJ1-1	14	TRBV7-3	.	CASSLGGIDTEAFF	TGTGCCAGCAGCTTGGGAGGGATAGACACTGAAGCTTTCTTT
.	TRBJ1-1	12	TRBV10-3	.	CAISETGTEAFF	TGTGCCATCAGTGAAACAGGTACCGAAGCTTTCTTT
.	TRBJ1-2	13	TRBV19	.	CASSSRANYGYTF	TGTGCCAGTAGCTCTCGAGCTAACTATGGCTACACCTTC
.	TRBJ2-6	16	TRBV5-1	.	CASSPGHSSGANVLTF	TGCGCCAGCAGCCCAGGACACAGCTCTGGGGCCAACGTCCTGACTTTC
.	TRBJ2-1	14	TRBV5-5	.	CASSLFAGSGEQFF	TGTGCCAGCAGCTTGTTTGCAGGGTCAGGGGAGCAGTTCTTC
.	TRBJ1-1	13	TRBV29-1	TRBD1	CSATGQIGTEAFF	TGCAGCGCCACGGGACAGATAGGGACTGAAGCTTTCTTT
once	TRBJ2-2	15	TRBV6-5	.	CASRPGGTGTGELFF	TGTGCCAGCAGACCAGGGGGGACGGGGACCGGGGAGCTGTTTTTT
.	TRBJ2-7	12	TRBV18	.	CASSQGGQEQYF	TGTGCCAGCTCACAGGGGGGCCAGGAGCAGTACTTC
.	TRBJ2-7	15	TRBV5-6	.	CASSSTLGFGGEQYF	TGTGCCAGCAGTTCCACTTTGGGCTTCGGTGGCGAGCAGTACTTC
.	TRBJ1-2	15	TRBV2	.	CASSDITTPNYGYTF	TGTGCCAGCAGTGATATAACTACACCTAACTATGGCTACACCTTC
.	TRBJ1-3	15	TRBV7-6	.	CASSEGADSGNTIYF	TGTGCCAGCAGCGAGGGCGCGGACTCTGGAAACACCATATATTTT